One and the same sample provided the 27 T cell receptor delta chains below, sequenced in a study of γδ T cells in repeated Plasmodium falciparum infection. Flow sorting of PBMC yielded separate Vgamma9/Vdelta2+ and Vdelta2-negative gammadelta T cell populations for bulk repertoire analysis. TCRdb re-called the multiplex PCR reads via CATT. The table includes 75,000 to 95,000 delta-chain clones, roughly 0.98% detected once. The sample comprised gamma-delta T cells from blood. These receptors all come from a pool of human donors (malaria-infected and uninfected, not separated).

As regards this clone: The TCRdb protein, from a much larger clone, departs from this DNA's translation at residue 6, likely by read error; the protein shown derives from the DNA. The gene calls are TRDV1 and TRDJ1, with TRDD2 matching 7 bases. CDR1 is TSWWSYY and CDR2 is QGS in the germline V gene. The V and J ends lost 5 bases and 0 bases, in that order; junction bases with no gene match: 18. CDR3 length: 19 amino acids. CDR3 DNA: TGTGCTCTTGGGACCCCTATTCCTACAGTGTGGGAGTACACCGATAAACTCATCTTT. As protein: CALGTPIPTVWEYTDKLIF.

The sample holds a few counts of this clone. This likely came from a read error, as a far larger clone is one base away. Different DNA sequences within this sample yield the same CDR3. The chain uses TRDV2 and TRDJ1, with 8 bases lining up with TRDD3. CDR3 length: 15 residues. Germline values: CDR1 GEAIGNYY, CDR2 EKD. V gave up 3 bases and J gave up 0 bases; unmatched junction bases: 5. The CDR3 sequence: CACDPLLGDTDKLIF. The CDR3 DNA is TGTGCCTGTGACCCGCTACTGGGGGACACCGATAAACTCATCTTT.

In this sample, this clone turned up a few times. TCRdb's protein for this DNA is that of a much larger clone and differs from the translation at residue 9, likely a read error; the protein shown is the DNA translation. The J gene is TRDJ3, the V gene TRDV2, with 10 bases identical to TRDD3. TCRdb supplies no J gene; here it was assigned by aligning the nucleotide sequence to germline. Germline V gives CDR1 GEAIGNYY, CDR2 EKD. The ends lost 0 bases at V and 0 bases at J; junction bases unmatched: 4. The CDR3 has 19 residues. CDR3 DNA: TGTGCCTGTGACACCGGGGGATACGGTGTCTCCTGGGACACCCGACAGATGTTTTTC. Its translation is CACDTGGYGVSWDTRQMFF.

This clone was seen a few times. The protein given by TCRdb reflects a much larger clone and differs at residue 6 from this DNA's translation, likely from a read error; the protein shown is the DNA's translation. This sequence joins TRDV2 and TRDJ1; 10 bases align to TRDD3. Germline loops: CDR1 GEAIGNYY, CDR2 EKD. V was pared by 3 bases and J by 0 bases, with 9 bases of the junction left unmatched. The CDR3 spans 17 residues. Here the CDR3 DNA reads TGTGCCTGTGACGCGGTTGGGGGATACTGGGACACCGATAAACTCATCTTT. The encoded protein is CACDAVGGYWDTDKLIF.

Remarks on this clone: TCRdb's listed protein matches a much larger clone and diverges from this DNA's translation at residue 13, likely through a read error; the protein shown comes from the DNA. The chain joins TRDV2 to TRDJ1, with no clear D. Assignment of the J gene here rests on matching the DNA to germline, because TCRdb gives none. This CDR3 has 16 amino acids. CDR1 and CDR2 from the germline V gene are GEAIGNYY and EKD. Here the CDR3 DNA reads TGTGCCTGTGACACCGGGAGGATCTTTGGGACCGATGAACTCATCTTT. The encoded protein is CACDTGRIFGTDELIF.

This clone was found a few times. TCRdb pairs this DNA with a much larger clone's protein that differs at residue 5, likely a read error; the protein shown was translated from the DNA. This chain uses TRDV1 with TRDJ1; 7 bases are shared with TRDD3. TCRdb does not report a J gene; here it was assigned by matching the DNA to germline references. V trimming: 4 bases; J trimming: 0 bases; junction bases outside the gene matches: 26. This CDR3 spans 22 amino acids. Germline CDR1 and CDR2: TSWWSYY and QGS. CDR3 in DNA: TGTGCTCTTGGGGGACTCGGGCTCGAACGATGGATACGCGAACGATACACCGATAAACTCATCTTT. Protein: CALGGLGLERWIRERYTDKLIF.

As for this clone: The mismatch at residue 4 between this DNA's translation and the TCRdb protein of a much larger clone likely reflects a read error; the protein shown is translated from the DNA. V is TRDV1 and J is TRDJ1; the match to TRDD3 covers 8 bases. The J gene was missing in TCRdb and was found by matching the end of the DNA to germline. This CDR3 has 19 amino acids. The germline V gene encodes CDR1 TSWWSYY and CDR2 QGS. The junction had 25 bases not matched to a gene; V was cut back by 8 bases and J by 5 bases. The CDR3 DNA reads as TGTGCTCTTAGATTCTACCGAACGGTACTGGGGGCCCGCACGGATAAACTCATCTTT. Its protein product is CALRFYRTVLGARTDKLIF.

This clone has more than one count but fewer than ten. TCRdb's protein for this DNA is that of a much larger clone and differs from the translation at residue 12, likely a read error; the protein shown is the DNA translation. The chain has TRDV1 and TRDJ1; TRDD3 agrees at 9 bases. Because TCRdb records no J gene, it was assigned here through a match of the DNA to germline. V was pared by 8 bases and J by 1 base, with 20 bases of the junction left unmatched. Germline CDR1 reads TSWWSYY; CDR2 reads QGS. The CDR3 contains 19 residues. DNA of the CDR3: TGTGCTCTTCGGCCCGATTGCCCTTTCTGGGGGATGCGCACCGATAAACTCATCTTT. Protein product: CALRPDCPFWGMRTDKLIF.

Regarding this clone: TCRdb shows a much larger clone's protein in place of this DNA's translation, and the two differ at residue 7, likely through a read error; the protein shown is translated from the DNA. The chain couples TRDV2 to TRDJ1, with 7 bases lining up with TRDD3. TCRdb supplies no J gene; here it was assigned by aligning the nucleotide sequence to germline. The CDR3 sequence is 16 residues long. With V trimmed by 3 bases and J by 5 bases, 14 bases remained unmatched. Germline V gene sequence: CDR1 GEAIGNYY, CDR2 EKD. The CDR3 DNA reads TGTGCCTGTGACCCGTTACCGGGGGATTACAGTGATAAACTCATCTTT. It yields the protein CACDPLPGDYSDKLIF.

The table lists this clone with many counts. This likely came from a read error, as a far larger clone is one base away. This sample also contains other DNA sequences that code for the same CDR3. The V gene is given as TRDV2, and no J gene call is available; the table gives TRDD3 as D, unverified against the DNA. The CDR3 covers 18 residues. Germline values: CDR1 GEAIGNYY, CDR2 EKD. CDR3 amino acids: CACDTSTTWAPYTDKLIF. The CDR3 DNA sequence: TGTGCCTGTGACACATCTACGACCTGGGCCCCGTACACCGATAAACTCATCTTC.

By sample fraction, this clone is medium-sized. Distinct nucleotide sequences in the sample also encode this CDR3. The chain links TRDV2 to TRDJ2; TRDD3 agrees at 7 bases. V shed 1 base, J shed 1 base, and the junction held 2 bases outside the gene matches. The V gene's germline CDR1 is GEAIGNYY and CDR2 EKD. CDR3 length equals 15 residues. CDR3 protein: CACDTLGDLTAQLFF. The CDR3 DNA reads TGTGCCTGTGACACTTTGGGGGATTTGACAGCACAACTCTTCTTT.

A note on this clone: Only one base separates this from a far larger clonotype, so it likely reflects a read error. The same CDR3 can be traced to other DNA sequences in this sample. The chain links TRDV1 to TRDJ1, with TRDD3 identical over 13 bases. V trimming: 1 base; J trimming: 0 bases; junction bases outside the gene matches: 32. Per the germline V gene, CDR1 is TSWWSYY and CDR2 is QGS. The length of the CDR3 is 27 residues. CDR3 sequence (DNA): TGTGCTCTTGGGGAACCTAATCGGCCTCCTCCTTATGACCTACTGGGGGATACGCGGTTGTACACCGATAAACTCATCTTT. The encoded protein is CALGEPNRPPPYDLLGDTRLYTDKLIF.

This clone has more than one count but fewer than ten. The TCRdb record carries a much larger clone's protein, which differs from this DNA's translation at residue 8; a read error is the likely cause, and the protein listed here is the DNA translation. This CDR3 is CALGVGGEHKLIF. CDR3 coding DNA: TGTGCTCTTGGTGTAGGTGGGGAACATAAACTCATCTTT. The chain uses TRDV1 and TRDJ1, with a possible D match to TRDD3 (5 bases). The J gene, missing from TCRdb, was assigned here through DNA to germline matching. The CDR3 spans 13 residues. Trimming shortened V by 6 bases and J by 6 bases, and 14 bases separated the two germline ends. Germline CDR1 reads TSWWSYY; CDR2 reads QGS.

This clone occurred many times. The mismatch at residue 11 between this DNA's translation and the TCRdb protein of a much larger clone likely reflects a read error; the protein shown is translated from the DNA. V is TRDV2 and J is TRDJ1, with 8 bases aligning to TRDD3. Germline loops: CDR1 GEAIGNYY, CDR2 EKD. This CDR3 has 20 residues. V lost 0 bases to trimming and J lost 0 bases; unmatched junction nucleotides: 17. The CDR3 DNA sequence: TGTGCCTGTGACACCGTCCAACTACTGGGGGGTACGGGGTACACCGATAAACTCATCTTT. It is translated as CACDTVQLLGGTGYTDKLIF.

This clone was seen a handful of times. This probably arose from a read error, given a far larger clone one base away. At the DNA level, this CDR3 is encoded by other sequences in the same sample as well. The V gene is given as TRDV1, and no J gene call is available; TRDD3 was called by the table and not checked on the DNA. Germline assignment: CDR1 TSWWSYY and CDR2 QGS. The length of the CDR3 is 15 residues. The CDR3 loop reads CALGPYWGTGDKLIF. CDR3 sequence (DNA): TGTGCTCTTGGGCCGTACTGGGGGACCGGCGATAAACTCATCTTC.

This clone has ten or more counts. A far larger clone is only one base removed, so a read error is likely. This specimen includes other DNA sequences encoding the same CDR3. The V gene is TRDV1, the J gene TRDJ1; no reliable D call. The CDR3 runs 18 residues. Per germline, CDR1 TSWWSYY and CDR2 QGS. V was pared by 1 base and J by 0 bases, with 18 bases between. In DNA form, the CDR3 reads TGTGCTCTTGGGGAACGAGGAAGGCGGGCGCTTTACACCGATAAACTCATCTTT. It codes for CALGERGRRALYTDKLIF.

This clone was observed a few times. This probably arose from a read error, given a far larger clone one base away. Within the sample, other DNA sequences also encode this same CDR3. The chain employs TRDV1 and TRDJ1; 13 nucleotides agree with TRDD3. J lost 2 bases, V lost 1 base, and 28 bases had no gene match. Looked up from germline, CDR1 is TSWWSYY and CDR2 is QGS. This CDR3 region has 25 residues. The CDR3 loop is CALGEQSFLLEYWGIRRGGTDKLIF. The CDR3 nucleotides read TGTGCTCTTGGGGAACAGAGCTTCCTACTGGAGTACTGGGGGATACGCAGGGGGGGTACCGATAAACTCATCTTT.

On this clone itself: A far bigger clonotype differs at one base, so this is likely a read error. In the same sample, other DNA sequences code for this CDR3. The rearrangement joins TRDV1 to TRDJ1, with 7 bases lining up with TRDD3. Germline V gives CDR1 TSWWSYY, CDR2 QGS. This CDR3 contains 20 residues. The CDR3 coding sequence is TGTGCTCTTAGCCCCTTGTCCTGGGGGTCCCCCGGTTGGTACACCGACAAACTCATCTTT. Protein product: CALSPLSWGSPGWYTDKLIF.

By proportion, this clone is medium-sized. Other nucleotide sequences in the sample specify the same CDR3. The chain employs TRDV2 and TRDJ1; tentative D call: TRDD3 (5 bases). CDR3 length equals 18 residues. Trimming took off 0 bases at V and 1 base at J, with 20 bases between the two ends. The germline V gene encodes CDR1 GEAIGNYY and CDR2 EKD. The CDR3 region is CACDTVGSKVKGTDKLIF. CDR3 sequence (DNA): TGTGCCTGTGACACCGTGGGGAGTAAAGTAAAGGGCACCGATAAACTCATCTTT.

This clone was seen repeatedly, ten times or more. The chain combines TRDV2 with TRDJ1; D unclear. CDR3 size: 13 residues. Looked up from germline, CDR1 is GEAIGNYY and CDR2 is EKD. V lost 6 bases and J lost 2, with 12 bases in between. The CDR3 DNA reads TGTGCCTGTCTATACCTATCTACCGATAAACTCATCTTT. As protein: CACLYLSTDKLIF.

This clone has only a few counts. A far larger clone is only one base removed, so a read error is likely. Other nucleotide sequences in the sample specify the same CDR3. The gene calls are TRDV2 and TRDJ1, with D possibly being TRDD3 (6 bases). The CDR3 sequence is 20 residues long. The V gene's germline CDR1 is GEAIGNYY and CDR2 EKD. The CDR3, as DNA: TGTGCCTGTGACACTCCCTGGGCTGGGGACACGACTAGCATCCCCGATAAGCTCATCTTT. Amino acids: CACDTPWAGDTTSIPDKLIF.

This clone was counted ten times or more. CDR3 residues: CALGPLYGNWGGYTDKLIF. As DNA, the CDR3 is TGTGCTCTTGGACCCCTCTACGGAAACTGGGGGGGGTACACCGATAAACTCATCTTT. V usage is TRDV1 and J usage is TRDJ1; 8 nucleotides line up with TRDD3. The J gene, left out of TCRdb, was set here by checking the DNA against germline. The CDR3 sequence is 19 residues long. Germline loops: CDR1 TSWWSYY, CDR2 QGS. J was trimmed by 0 bases and V by 6 bases; bases with no gene match: 18.

A few counts support this clone. A far larger clone is off by one base, so a read error is likely. The same CDR3 also results from other DNA sequences found in this sample. DNA for the CDR3: TGTGCTTGTGACACAAGTCGGGGGATACGAGACGATAAACTCATCTTT. Translated: CACDTSRGIRDDKLIF. This chain joins TRDV2 and TRDJ1; 10 bases are a match to TRDD3. The J gene, absent from TCRdb, was called here by matching the DNA to germline. CDR1 is GEAIGNYY, CDR2 EKD, per germline. CDR3 length equals 16 residues.

A word on this clone: A much larger clone differs by one base, so this may be a read error. V gene TRDV1 combines with J gene TRDJ1; 7 nucleotides agree with TRDD3. TCRdb gives no J gene; it was assigned here by matching the DNA to germline. Germline assignment: CDR1 TSWWSYY and CDR2 QGS. The CDR3 spans 18 residues. The CDR3 loop reads CALGEFSSGGPYTDKLIF. CDR3 nucleotides: TGTGCCCTTGGGGAATTCTCGTCTGGGGGTCCGTACACCGATAAACTCATCTTT.

Of note for this clone: A far larger clone is one nucleotide away, so this likely arose from a read error. The sample contains more than one DNA sequence encoding this CDR3. The V gene call is TRDV2, and the J gene call is absent; TRDD3 is taken as the D call from the table, unchecked against the DNA. CDR1 GEAIGNYY and CDR2 EKD come from the germline V gene. The CDR3 contains 18 residues. The CDR3 loop is CACDPRIDWGTNTDKLIF. CDR3 DNA sequence: TGTGCCTGTGACCCCCGAATCGACTGGGGGACTAACACCGATAAACTCATCTTC.

This clone was observed a handful of times. The protein TCRdb gives is from a much larger clone and does not agree with this DNA's translation at residue 17, likely a read error; the protein shown here comes from the DNA. The V gene is TRDV2; the J gene was not called; the tabulated D call, TRDD3, remains unverified against the DNA. The CDR3 is 19 amino acids. Germline-derived CDR1 and CDR2 are GEAIGNYY and EKD. CDR3 sequence: CACDTLGDMEPNYTDKFIF. The DNA for the CDR3 is TGTGCCTGTGACACGCTGGGGGATATGGAACCTAATTACACCGATAAATTCATCTTT.

This clone came up many times. The mismatch at residue 17 between this DNA's translation and the TCRdb protein of a much larger clone likely reflects a read error; the protein shown is translated from the DNA. This rearrangement joins TRDV1 to TRDJ1; D remains unclear. The CDR3 contains 20 residues. Per the germline V gene, CDR1 is TSWWSYY and CDR2 is QGS. The CDR3 sequence is CALGEPLFGVEPFWTDNLIF. CDR3 coding DNA: TGTGCTCTTGGGGAACCCCTCTTCGGTGTGGAACCGTTTTGGACCGATAATCTCATCTTT.